The 13 T cell receptor beta chains listed next were all sequenced from one sample in a study of sequential checkpoint blockade in melanoma. Documented treatment: randomized to nivolumab then ipilimumab (arm A) or the reverse (arm B). Only in-frame clones appear in the TCRdb table, and some are missing; sequencing was by immunoSEQ multiplex PCR. The table includes over 15,000 clones, approximately 80% detected once. Sequencing was performed on CD8+ T cells sorted from blood (inferred from file names), taken from a patient given nivolumab and ipilimumab in sequence. The receptor source for this set is a human donor with melanoma.

This clone was observed a few times. This rearrangement joins TRBV7-9 to TRBJ2-7; 7 bases are shared with TRBD2. Germline lookup yields CDR1 SEHNR and CDR2 FQNEAQ (reference sequence). CDR3 length equals 15 residues. V was pared by 3 bases and J by 2 bases, with 7 bases of the junction left unmatched. CDR3 sequence: CASSFSSGVTYEQYF. CDR3 bases: TGTGCCAGCAGCTTCTCTAGCGGAGTTACCTACGAGCAGTACTTC. The full variable domain, its missing parts supplied by reference TRBV7-9 and TRBJ2-7, is DTGVSQNPRHKITKRGQNVTFRCDPISEHNRLYWYRQTLGQGPEFLTYFQNEAQLEKSRLLSDRFSAERPKGSFSTLEIQRTEQGDSAMYLCASSFSSGVTYEQYFGPGTRLTVT.

The genes are TRBV18 and TRBJ2-1; 7 positions match TRBD1. Germline lookup yields CDR1 KGHSH and CDR2 LQKENI. The CDR3 extends over 15 amino acids. V shed 4 bases and J 8 bases; nucleotides not matched to a gene: 11. The CDR3, as DNA: TGTGCCAGCTCACACGGGACAGTAAAGGTCCATGAGCAGTTCTTC. The encoded protein is CASSHGTVKVHEQFF.

The chain employs TRBV7-6 and TRBJ2-7; 7 nucleotides match TRBD2. The germline V gene encodes CDR1 SGHVS and CDR2 FNYEAQ. The CDR3 contains 14 residues. Trimming at V came to 1 base and at J to 5 bases, leaving 5 bases not matched to a gene. The CDR3 nucleotides read TGTGCCAGCAGCTTAGTTGCGGGAGTCAACGAGCAGTACTTC. Translated: CASSLVAGVNEQYF.

The chain uses TRBV13 and TRBJ2-7; a possible D gene is TRBD2 (6 bases). The CDR3 spans 13 residues. Germline loops: CDR1 PRHDT, CDR2 FYEKMQ (reference sequence). V was cut by 10 bases and J by 3 bases, with 16 bases left in between. In nucleotides, the CDR3 is TGTGCCACCCGAGGACCAGCGGGCTACGAGCAGTACTTC. Amino acid sequence: CATRGPAGYEQYF.

The chain recombines TRBV4-3 with TRBJ2-5; 7 nucleotides align to TRBD1. The end of the DNA fits TRBJ2-7 better, so the J call may be wrong. This CDR3 region has 13 residues. Germline CDR1 reads LGHNA; CDR2 reads YSLEER. In DNA, the CDR3 is TGCGCCAGCAGCCCGCACAGGGGCTACGAGCAGTACTTC. This codes for CASSPHRGYEQYF.

This chain uses TRBV7-6 with TRBJ2-7, with no clear D. This CDR3 spans 14 amino acids. CDR1 is SGHVS and CDR2 is FNYEAQ in the germline V gene. V lost 0 bases and J 3 bases, leaving 9 bases between the germline ends. CDR3 nucleotides: TGTGCCAGCAGCTTAGCGGCAGGTTACTACGAGCAGTACTTC. As protein: CASSLAAGYYEQYF.

V and J are TRBV4-1 and TRBJ2-1; 8 bases fit TRBD2. The CDR3 length is 15 residues. V dropped 3 bases and J dropped 4; count of bases not matched to a gene: 5. From germline, CDR1 is MGHRA and CDR2 YSYEKL. The DNA for the CDR3 is TGCGCCAGCAGCCACGGGAGGGCCGCGTACAATGAGCAGTTCTTC. Translated, it gives CASSHGRAAYNEQFF.

The CDR3 here is CASSQEVAGTGGEQYF. Written as DNA, the CDR3 is TGCGCCAGCAGCCAAGAGGTTGCCGGGACAGGGGGCGAGCAGTACTTC. V gene TRBV4-1 combines with J gene TRBJ2-7; 11 bases are shared with TRBD1. The CDR3 runs 16 residues. The germline V gene has CDR1 MGHRA and CDR2 YSYEKL. V shed 0 bases and J 6 bases; nucleotides not matched to a gene: 7.

The chain combines TRBV9 with TRBJ2-1; D perhaps matches TRBD2 (5 bases). CDR1 SGDLS and CDR2 YYNGEE come from the germline V gene. V lost 0 bases and J 6 bases, leaving 13 bases between the germline ends. The CDR3 is made up of 15 amino acids. Written as DNA, the CDR3 is TGTGCCAGCAGCGTAGGAGGGTCTCCGGGCAATGAGCAGTTCTTC. Encoded protein: CASSVGGSPGNEQFF.

J is TRBJ1-2 and V is TRBV7-9; the D is unclear. The CDR3 has 16 amino acids. Trimming left V 1 base short and J 6 bases short, with 18 bases between. In germline, CDR1 is SEHNR, CDR2 FQNEAQ (reference sequence). The CDR3 reads CASSLDVTVRGNGYTF. The CDR3 nucleotides read TGTGCCAGCAGCTTAGACGTCACGGTCCGCGGCAATGGCTACACCTTC. Full variable domain (rest looked up from reference TRBV7-9 and TRBJ1-2): DTGVSQNPRHKITKRGQNVTFRCDPISEHNRLYWYRQTLGQGPEFLTYFQNEAQLEKSRLLSDRFSAERPKGSFSTLEIQRTEQGDSAMYLCASSLDVTVRGNGYTFGSGTRLTVV.

The rearrangement links TRBV4-1 to TRBJ2-7; TRBD2 matches 8 bases. The V segment lost 4 bases and the J segment 6 bases; nucleotides outside the gene matches: 11. Germline V gene data show CDR1 as MGHRA and CDR2 as YSYEKL. This CDR3 comprises 15 residues. The DNA for the CDR3 is TGCGCCAGCAGCCTAATCCGCGGACTAGCTCGCGAGCAGTACTTC. This codes for CASSLIRGLAREQYF.

The rearrangement joins TRBV7-9 to TRBJ1-1; 11 nucleotides match TRBD1. The CDR3 length is 19 residues. Losses at the gene ends were 5 bases for V and 0 bases for J; bases not matched to a gene: 14. Germline V lookup: CDR1 SEHNR, CDR2 FQNEAQ (reference sequence). The CDR3 protein is CASSLASRDRGIMNTEAFF. The DNA for the CDR3 is TGTGCCAGCAGCCTTGCTTCCCGGGACAGGGGGATCATGAACACTGAAGCTTTCTTT. Full variable domain (missing parts from reference TRBV7-9 and TRBJ1-1): DTGVSQNPRHKITKRGQNVTFRCDPISEHNRLYWYRQTLGQGPEFLTYFQNEAQLEKSRLLSDRFSAERPKGSFSTLEIQRTEQGDSAMYLCASSLASRDRGIMNTEAFFGQGTRLTVV.

This clone has only one observation. V gene TRBV5-1 combines with J gene TRBJ1-4; 10 bases agree with TRBD1. J lost 7 bases, V lost 3 bases, and 3 bases had no gene match. From germline, CDR1 is SGHRS and CDR2 YFSETQ. CDR3 length equals 14 residues. In DNA, the CDR3 is TGCGCCAGCAGCTCGGGACAGGGGTTTGAAAAACTGTTTTTT. Amino acid sequence: CASSSGQGFEKLFF.